These T cell receptor beta chains were read from a single sample in a study of cytomegalovirus exposure and HLA in healthy donors. Produced via immunoSEQ multiplex PCR; TCRdb's table is partial and in-frame only. The sample carries 90,000 to 150,000 clones, 75% to 80% recorded once. The sequencing sample was made of PBMCs. These receptors were collected from a woman aged 25 to 39 in good health and CMV-seropositive. Each CDR3 is given with its conserved first and last residue. D genes are given only for firm matches. Where a row states a size, it is once, few, many or the class of an expanded clone; other rows omit it.

>TRBV18|TRBJ1-6|-|-
TGTGCCAGCTCACCACCGGCCAAGCCGGGTTCACCCCTCCACTTT
CASSPPAKPGSPLHF
>TRBV5-4|TRBJ1-5|-|few
TGTGCCAGCAGCTTGGCAGGGTCGGGCCAGCCCCAGCATTTT
CASSLAGSGQPQHF
>TRBV4-2|TRBJ2-1|-|few
TGTGCCAGCAGCCAAGCCAGGAACTCCTACAATGAGCAGTTCTTC
CASSQARNSYNEQFF
>TRBV7-9|TRBJ1-5|-|-
TGTGCCAGCAGCTTCTCGGGGAATCAGCCCCAGCATTTT
CASSFSGNQPQHF
>TRBV5-1|TRBJ2-7|-|-
TGCGCCAGCAGCTACGGCTACGAGCAGTACTTC
CASSYGYEQYF
>TRBV6-5|TRBJ2-7|-|-
TGTGCCAGCAGTTACTCTTCAGACTACGAGCAGTACTTC
CASSYSSDYEQYF
>TRBV15|TRBJ2-3|TRBD1|-
TGTGCCACCAGCGGAACAGGGGTGAGCACAGATACGCAGTATTTT
CATSGTGVSTDTQYF
>TRBV18|TRBJ2-4|-|once
TGTGCCAGCTCACCTCAAGGAGGGGTAGCCAACATTCAGTACTTC
CASSPQGGVANIQYF
>TRBV5-6|TRBJ2-7|-|-
TGTGCCAGCAGCTTGGGCGGGGACAGGCAGTACTTC
CASSLGGDRQYF
>TRBV19|TRBJ2-1|TRBD2|-
TGTGCCAGTAGACTAGCGGGGGGGGCCCTGAGGGGCAATGAGCAGTTCTTC
CASRLAGGALRGNEQFF
>TRBV5-1|TRBJ1-2|-|once
TGCGCCAGCAATAGCGGCCTTGGGGATGGCTACACCTTC
CASNSGLGDGYTF
>TRBV9|TRBJ2-3|-|once
TGTGCCAGCAGCGTAGCGGGGGGCACCCACACAGATACGCAGTATTTT
CASSVAGGTHTDTQYF
>TRBV4-1|TRBJ2-1|-|few
TGCGCCAGCAGCCAAGCCCTAGCCCTACAGAGCAATGAGCAGTTCTTC
CASSQALALQSNEQFF
>TRBV19|TRBJ2-7|TRBD2|-
TGTGCCAGTAGTCCCGGACTAGCGGGCTACGAGCAGTACTTC
CASSPGLAGYEQYF
>TRBV7-3|TRBJ2-5|TRBD2|-
TGTGCCAGCAGCTTAAGTTTAGCGGGGGGAGAGACCCAGTACTTC
CASSLSLAGGETQYF
>TRBV5-1|TRBJ1-4|-|-
TGCGCCAGCAGCTCCCAGGATCGAGCAACTAATGAAAAACTGTTTTTT
CASSSQDRATNEKLFF
>TRBV28|TRBJ1-4|-|-
TGTGCCACCCGGTTGGCAGGGACTAATGAAAAACTGTTTTTT
CATRLAGTNEKLFF